This passage covers 5 T cell receptor beta chains from one sample sequenced in a study of blood T cell repertoires in COVID-19. Generated by immunoSEQ multiplex PCR, the TCRdb table keeps only in-frame clones and is missing some. The sample holds fewer than 400,000 clones, roughly 89% seen once. The sequencing sample was made of PBMCs or T cells enriched from blood (not recorded which). All receptors come from a woman aged 25 to 45 who had recovered from COVID-19.

The J gene is TRBJ2-1, the V gene TRBV5-3; TRBD2 aligns across 7 bases. TRBV5-3 is given ORF status, its function remaining uncertain. The CDR3 has 15 residues. With V trimmed by 0 bases and J by 8 bases, 8 bases remained unmatched. In nucleotides, the CDR3 is TGTGCCAGAAGCTTGGCTCGGGGGGTCTTGTATGAGCAGTTCTTC. Its translation is CARSLARGVLYEQFF.

V gene TRBV19 combines with J gene TRBJ1-6; D is unresolved. Trimming pared 2 bases from V and 7 bases from J, leaving 9 bases between. CDR1 LNHDA and CDR2 SQIVND come from the germline V gene (reference sequence). The CDR3 spans 14 residues. DNA of the CDR3: TGTGCCAGTAGTATAACCGGGAGCAATTCACCCCTCCACTTT. It is translated as CASSITGSNSPLHF.

The CDR3 nucleotides read TGTGCCTGGAGTCCGGGACAGGGGAATGAAAAACTGTTTTTT. Its protein product is CAWSPGQGNEKLFF. The V gene is TRBV30, the J gene TRBJ1-4, with 10 nucleotides matching TRBD1. The junction had 2 bases not matched to a gene; V was cut back by 2 bases and J by 5 bases. Germline assignment: CDR1 GTSNPN and CDR2 SVGIG (reference sequence). The CDR3 is 14 amino acids. The full variable domain, its missing parts supplied by reference TRBV30 and TRBJ1-4, is SQTIHQWPATLVQPVGSPLSLECTVEGTSNPNLYWYRQAAGRGLQLLFYSVGIGQISSEVPQNLSASRPQDRQFILSSKKLLLSDSGFYLCAWSPGQGNEKLFFGSGTQLSVL.

This chain connects TRBV28 to TRBJ1-6, with a possible D match to TRBD1 (5 bases). The V end was cut by 5 bases, the J end by 5 bases, with 10 bases between. Germline V gene data show CDR1 as MDHEN and CDR2 as SYDVKM. This CDR3 contains 14 residues. The CDR3 DNA reads as TGTGCCAGCAGTACCGGACACGATAATTCACCCCTCCACTTT. Its protein product is CASSTGHDNSPLHF.

The table lists this clone with a count of one. The rearrangement joins TRBV5-1 to TRBJ1-2; unclear D gene. Germline CDR1 is SGHRS and CDR2 is YFSETQ. The V and J ends lost 0 bases and 4 bases respectively, with 16 bases between them. The CDR3 extends over 16 amino acids. CDR3: CASSLGADTGTYGYTF. CDR3 coding DNA: TGCGCCAGCAGCTTGGGAGCGGATACGGGCACCTATGGCTACACCTTC.